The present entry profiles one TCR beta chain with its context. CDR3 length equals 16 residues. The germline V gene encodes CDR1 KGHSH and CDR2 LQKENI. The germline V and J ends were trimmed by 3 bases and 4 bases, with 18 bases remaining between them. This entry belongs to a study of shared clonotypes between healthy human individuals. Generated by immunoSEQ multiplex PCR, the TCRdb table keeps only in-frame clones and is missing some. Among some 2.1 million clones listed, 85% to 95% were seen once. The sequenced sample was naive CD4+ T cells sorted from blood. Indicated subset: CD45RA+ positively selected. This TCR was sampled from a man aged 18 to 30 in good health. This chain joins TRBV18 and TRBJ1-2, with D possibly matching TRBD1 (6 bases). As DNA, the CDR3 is TGTGCCAGCTCACCCTTAACAGGGAAAGAACTCTATGGCTACACCTTC. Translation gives CASSPLTGKELYGYTF.